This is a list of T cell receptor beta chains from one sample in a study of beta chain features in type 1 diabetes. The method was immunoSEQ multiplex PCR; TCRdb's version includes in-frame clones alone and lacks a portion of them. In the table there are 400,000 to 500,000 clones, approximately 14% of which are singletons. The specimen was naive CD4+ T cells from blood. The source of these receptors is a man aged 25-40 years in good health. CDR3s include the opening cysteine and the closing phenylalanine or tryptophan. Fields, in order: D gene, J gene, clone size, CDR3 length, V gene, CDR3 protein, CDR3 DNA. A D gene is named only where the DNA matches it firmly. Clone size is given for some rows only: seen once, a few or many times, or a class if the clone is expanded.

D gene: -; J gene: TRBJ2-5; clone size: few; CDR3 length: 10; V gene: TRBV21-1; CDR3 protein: CASSSETQYF; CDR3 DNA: TGTGCCAGCAGCAGCGAGACCCAGTACTTC
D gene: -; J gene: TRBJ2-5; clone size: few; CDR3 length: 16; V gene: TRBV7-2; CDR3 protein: CASSWRERGLQETQYF; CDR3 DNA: TGTGCCAGCAGCTGGAGGGAGAGAGGGCTTCAAGAGACCCAGTACTTC
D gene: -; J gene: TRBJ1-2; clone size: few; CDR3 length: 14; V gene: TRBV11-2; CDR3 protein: CASSRTSQNYGYTF; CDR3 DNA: TGTGCCAGCAGTCGGACTTCCCAGAACTATGGCTACACCTTC
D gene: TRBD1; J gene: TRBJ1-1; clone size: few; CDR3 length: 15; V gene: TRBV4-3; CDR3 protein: CASSQYVGTGAEAFF; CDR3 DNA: TGCGCCAGCAGCCAATACGTTGGGACAGGGGCTGAAGCTTTCTTT
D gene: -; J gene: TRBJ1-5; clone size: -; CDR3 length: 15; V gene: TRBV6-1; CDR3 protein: CATRTDQGGNQPQHF; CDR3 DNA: TGTGCCACTCGGACAGATCAGGGCGGCAATCAGCCCCAGCATTTT
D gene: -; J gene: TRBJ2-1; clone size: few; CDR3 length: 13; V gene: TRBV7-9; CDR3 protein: CASSFGGTREQFF; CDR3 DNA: TGTGCCAGCAGCTTCGGAGGGACTCGTGAGCAGTTCTTC
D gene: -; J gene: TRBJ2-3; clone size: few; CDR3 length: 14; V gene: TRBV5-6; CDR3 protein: CASSLFTVTDTQYF; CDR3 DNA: TGTGCCAGCAGCTTGTTTACGGTTACAGATACGCAGTATTTT
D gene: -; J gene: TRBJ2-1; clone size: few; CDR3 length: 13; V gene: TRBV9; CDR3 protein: CASSVDSIGEQFF; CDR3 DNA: TGTGCCAGCAGCGTAGACTCGATTGGTGAGCAGTTCTTC
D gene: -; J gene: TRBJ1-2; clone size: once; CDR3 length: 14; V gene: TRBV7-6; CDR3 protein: CASSSRIANYGYTF; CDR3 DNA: TGTGCCAGCAGCTCCCGAATAGCTAACTATGGCTACACCTTC
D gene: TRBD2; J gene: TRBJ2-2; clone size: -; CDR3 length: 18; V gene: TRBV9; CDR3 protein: CASSVRSGGHLNTGELFF; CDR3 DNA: TGTGCCAGCAGCGTACGGAGCGGGGGACACCTTAACACCGGGGAGCTGTTTTTT
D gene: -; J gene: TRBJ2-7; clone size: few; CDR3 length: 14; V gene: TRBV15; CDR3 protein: CATSKGDVLYEQYF; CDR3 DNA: TGTGCCACCAGCAAGGGGGACGTACTCTACGAGCAGTACTTC
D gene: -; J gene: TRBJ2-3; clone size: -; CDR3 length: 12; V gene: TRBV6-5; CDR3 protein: CASSAAGDTQYF; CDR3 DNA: TGTGCCAGCAGTGCCGCGGGGGATACGCAGTATTTT
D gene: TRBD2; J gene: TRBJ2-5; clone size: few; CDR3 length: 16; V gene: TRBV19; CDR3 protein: CASSEKLAGGSETQYF; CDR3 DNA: TGTGCCAGTAGTGAGAAACTAGCGGGGGGATCAGAGACCCAGTACTTC
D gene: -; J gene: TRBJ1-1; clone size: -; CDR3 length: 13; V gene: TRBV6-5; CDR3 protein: CASSYSVSAKAFF; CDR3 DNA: TGTGCCAGCAGTTACTCGGTCAGTGCTAAAGCTTTCTTT
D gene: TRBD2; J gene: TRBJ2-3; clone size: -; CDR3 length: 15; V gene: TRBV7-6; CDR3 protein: CASSLSSGGTDTQYF; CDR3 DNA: TGTGCCAGCAGCCTATCTAGCGGGGGCACAGATACGCAGTATTTT
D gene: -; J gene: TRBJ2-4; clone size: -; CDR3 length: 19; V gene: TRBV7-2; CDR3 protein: CASSVPSRSGALAKNIQYF; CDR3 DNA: TGTGCCAGCAGCGTCCCGTCTAGGTCGGGGGCACTAGCCAAAAACATTCAGTACTTC
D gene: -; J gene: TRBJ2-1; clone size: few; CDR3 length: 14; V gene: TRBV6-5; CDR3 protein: CASSTLSRGNEQFF; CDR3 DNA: TGTGCCAGCAGCACTTTATCTAGGGGCAATGAGCAGTTCTTC
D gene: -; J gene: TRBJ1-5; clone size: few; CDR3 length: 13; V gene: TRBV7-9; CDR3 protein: CASAGLGNQPQHF; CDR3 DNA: TGTGCCAGTGCAGGGTTGGGCAATCAGCCCCAGCATTTT
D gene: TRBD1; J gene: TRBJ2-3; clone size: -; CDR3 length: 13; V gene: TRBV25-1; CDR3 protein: CASSTGVSDTQYF; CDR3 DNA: TGTGCCAGCAGTACAGGGGTGTCGGATACGCAGTATTTT